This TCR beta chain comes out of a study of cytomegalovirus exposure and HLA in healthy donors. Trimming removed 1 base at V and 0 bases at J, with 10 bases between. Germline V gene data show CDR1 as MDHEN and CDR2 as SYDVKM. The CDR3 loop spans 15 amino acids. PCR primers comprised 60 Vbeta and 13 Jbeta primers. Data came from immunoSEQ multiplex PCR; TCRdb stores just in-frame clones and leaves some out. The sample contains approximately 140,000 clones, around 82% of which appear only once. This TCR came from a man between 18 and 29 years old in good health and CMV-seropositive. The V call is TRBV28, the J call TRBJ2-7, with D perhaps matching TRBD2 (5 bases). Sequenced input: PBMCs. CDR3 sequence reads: CASSLYYGSSYEQYF. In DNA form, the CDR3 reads TGTGCCAGCAGTTTATATTATGGGAGCTCCTACGAGCAGTACTTC.